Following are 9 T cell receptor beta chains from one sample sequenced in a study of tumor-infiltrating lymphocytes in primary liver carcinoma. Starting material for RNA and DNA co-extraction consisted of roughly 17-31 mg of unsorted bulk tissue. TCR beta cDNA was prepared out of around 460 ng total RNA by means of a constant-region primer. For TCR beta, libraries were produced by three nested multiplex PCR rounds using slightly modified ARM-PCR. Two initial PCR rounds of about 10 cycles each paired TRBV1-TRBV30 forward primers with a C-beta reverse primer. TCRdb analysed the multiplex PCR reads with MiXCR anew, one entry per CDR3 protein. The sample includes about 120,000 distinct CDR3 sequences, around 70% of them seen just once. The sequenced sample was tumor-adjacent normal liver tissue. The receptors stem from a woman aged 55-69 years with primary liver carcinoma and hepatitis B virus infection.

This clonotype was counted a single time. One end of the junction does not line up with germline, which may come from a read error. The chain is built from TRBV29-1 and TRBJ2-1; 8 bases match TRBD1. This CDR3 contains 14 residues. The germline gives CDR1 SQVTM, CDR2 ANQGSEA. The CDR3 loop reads CSVDRGFNYNEQFF. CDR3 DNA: TGCAGCGTCGACAGGGGTTTTAACTACAATGAGCAATTCTTC.

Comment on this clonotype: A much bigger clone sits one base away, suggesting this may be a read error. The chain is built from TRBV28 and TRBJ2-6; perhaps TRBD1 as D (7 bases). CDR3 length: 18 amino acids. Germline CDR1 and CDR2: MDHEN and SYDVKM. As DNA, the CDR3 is TGTGCCAGCAGTTTATGGGCAGGGGGGCCCTCTAGGGCCAACGTCCTGACTTTC. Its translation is CASSLWAGGPSRANVLTF.

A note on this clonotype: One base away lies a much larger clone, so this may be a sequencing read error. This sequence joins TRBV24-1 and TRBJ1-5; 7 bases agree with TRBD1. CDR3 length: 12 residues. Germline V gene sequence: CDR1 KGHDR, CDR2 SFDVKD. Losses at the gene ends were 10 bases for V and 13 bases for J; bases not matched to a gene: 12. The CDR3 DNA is TGTGCCACTCCCGGCAAATCGGGACAGCAGCATTTT. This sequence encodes CATPGKSGQQHF.

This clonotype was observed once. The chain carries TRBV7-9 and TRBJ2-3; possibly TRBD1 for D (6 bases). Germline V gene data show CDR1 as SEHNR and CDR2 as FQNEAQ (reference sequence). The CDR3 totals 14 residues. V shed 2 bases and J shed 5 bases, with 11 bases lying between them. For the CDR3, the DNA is TGTGCCAGCAGCTTACGACAGGCGCGAGATACGCAGTATTTT. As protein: CASSLRQARDTQYF. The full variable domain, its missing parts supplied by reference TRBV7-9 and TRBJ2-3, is DTGVSQNPRHKITKRGQNVTFRCDPISEHNRLYWYRQTLGQGPEFLTYFQNEAQLEKSRLLSDRFSAERPKGSFSTLEIQRTEQGDSAMYLCASSLRQARDTQYFGPGTRLTVL.

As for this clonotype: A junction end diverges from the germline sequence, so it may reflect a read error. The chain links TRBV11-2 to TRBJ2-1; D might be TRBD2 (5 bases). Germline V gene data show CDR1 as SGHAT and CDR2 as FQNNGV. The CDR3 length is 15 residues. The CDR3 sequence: CASSLEGSLINDQFF. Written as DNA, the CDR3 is TGTGCCAGCAGCTTAGAGGGGAGTCTTATCAATGACCAGTTCTTC.

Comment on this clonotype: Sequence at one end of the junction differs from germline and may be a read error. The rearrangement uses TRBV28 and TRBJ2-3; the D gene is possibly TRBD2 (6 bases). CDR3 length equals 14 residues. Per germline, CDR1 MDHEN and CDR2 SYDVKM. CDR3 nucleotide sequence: TGTGCCAGCAGTTTAAGTAGCGGCACAGATACGCAGTGTTTT. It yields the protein CASSLSSGTDTQCF.

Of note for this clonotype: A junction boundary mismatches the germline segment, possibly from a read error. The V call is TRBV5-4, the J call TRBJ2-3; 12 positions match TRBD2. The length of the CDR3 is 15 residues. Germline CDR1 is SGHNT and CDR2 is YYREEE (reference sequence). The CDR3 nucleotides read TGTGCCAGTAGCCCGACTAGCGGGAGTTCAGATATGCAGTATTTT. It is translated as CASSPTSGSSDMQYF.

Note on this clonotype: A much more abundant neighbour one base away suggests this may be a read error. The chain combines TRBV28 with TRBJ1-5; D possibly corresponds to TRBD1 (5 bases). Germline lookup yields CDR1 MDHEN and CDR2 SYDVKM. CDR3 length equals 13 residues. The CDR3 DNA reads TGTGCCAGCAGTTTACAGGGAGGTCAGCCCCAGCGTTTT. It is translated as CASSLQGGQPQRF.

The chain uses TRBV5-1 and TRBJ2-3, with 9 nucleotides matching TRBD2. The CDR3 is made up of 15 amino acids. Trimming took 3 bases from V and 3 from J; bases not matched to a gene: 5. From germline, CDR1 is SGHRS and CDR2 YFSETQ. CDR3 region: CASSSRRGGTDTQYF. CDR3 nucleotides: TGCGCCAGCAGCTCGCGGCGGGGGGGGACAGATACGCAGTATTTT.